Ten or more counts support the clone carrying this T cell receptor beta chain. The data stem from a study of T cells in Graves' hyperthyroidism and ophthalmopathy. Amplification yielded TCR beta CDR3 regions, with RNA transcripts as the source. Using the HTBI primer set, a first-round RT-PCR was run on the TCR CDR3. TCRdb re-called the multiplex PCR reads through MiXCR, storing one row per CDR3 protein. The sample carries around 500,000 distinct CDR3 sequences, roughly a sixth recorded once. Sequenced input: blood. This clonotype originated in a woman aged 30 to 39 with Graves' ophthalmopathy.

CDR3 loop: CASSEGLAEPPTYF. CDR3 nucleotide sequence: TGTGCCAGCAGTGAAGGGCTAGCGGAGCCCCCTACGTACTTC. The rearrangement joins TRBV25-1 to TRBJ2-5, with 7 bases identical to TRBD2. The CDR3 consists of 14 residues. Germline lookup yields CDR1 MGHDK and CDR2 SYGVNS. The V gene end was trimmed by 2 bases and the J gene end by 13 bases; junction bases not matched to a gene: 13.